These 24 T cell receptor beta chains originate from one sample sequenced in a study of shared clonotypes between healthy human individuals. Here immunoSEQ multiplex PCR was the method, and the copy in TCRdb shows in-frame clones only, minus some. Found here are approximately 500,000 clones, around four fifths of them singletons; the top ten hold around 11%. The material sequenced was PBMCs. The receptors were gathered from a woman between 40 and 50 years old in good health. Some clones in this sample may be carry-over from other donors' samples.

This sequence joins TRBV7-2 and TRBJ2-7; D call uncertain. V lost 2 bases to trimming and J lost 2 bases, with 10 bases between them. Germline CDR1 SGHTA, CDR2 FQGNSA. This CDR3 contains 14 residues. CDR3 amino acids: CASSLILPPYEQYF. The DNA for the CDR3 is TGTGCCAGCAGCTTAATCCTTCCACCCTACGAGCAGTACTTC.

The J gene is TRBJ2-5, the V gene TRBV7-9; 7 bases align to TRBD2. Trimming removed 7 bases from V and 2 bases from J; junction bases left unmatched: 10. The CDR3 is 15 residues long. CDR1 and CDR2 (germline): SEHNR, FQNEAQ (reference sequence). The CDR3 nucleotides read TGTGCCAGCACCACCCCGGGGGGACGGCAAGAGACCCAGTACTTC. Its translation: CASTTPGGRQETQYF. Variable domain in full (rest from reference TRBV7-9 and TRBJ2-5): DTGVSQNPRHKITKRGQNVTFRCDPISEHNRLYWYRQTLGQGPEFLTYFQNEAQLEKSRLLSDRFSAERPKGSFSTLEIQRTEQGDSAMYLCASTTPGGRQETQYFGPGTRLLVL.

Written as DNA, the CDR3 is TGTGCCAGCAGTTTGCCCAGTGGGGGCACTGAAGCTTTCTTT. This gives the protein CASSLPSGGTEAFF. The chain carries TRBV28 and TRBJ1-1; TRBD1 is a possible D gene (5 bases). In germline, CDR1 is MDHEN, CDR2 SYDVKM. With 3 bases removed from V and 4 bases from J, the gap between germline ends came to 12 bases. CDR3 length equals 14 residues.

The table lists this clone with a count of one. This chain joins TRBV13 and TRBJ2-2, with TRBD2 identical over 11 bases. The CDR3 has 16 residues. V dropped 5 bases and J dropped 2; count of bases not matched to a gene: 4. CDR1 and CDR2 (germline): PRHDT, FYEKMQ (reference sequence). In DNA, the CDR3 is TGTGCCAGCAGCACAGGGACTAGCGGTAACACCGGGGAGCTGTTTTTT. As protein: CASSTGTSGNTGELFF. The full variable domain, its missing parts supplied by reference TRBV13 and TRBJ2-2, is AAGVIQSPRHLIKEKRETATLKCYPIPRHDTVYWYQQGPGQDPQFLISFYEKMQSDKGSIPDRFSAQQFSDYHSELNMSSLELGDSALYFCASSTGTSGNTGELFFGEGSRLTVL.

The chain has TRBV7-3 and TRBJ2-2, with 8 bases fitting TRBD1. This CDR3 is built from 14 residues. J was trimmed by 5 bases and V by 5 bases; bases with no gene match: 4. The V gene's germline CDR1 is SGHTA and CDR2 FQGTGA. CDR3 in amino acids: CASSPTGDTGELFF. CDR3 sequence (DNA): TGTGCCAGCAGCCCGACAGGGGATACCGGGGAGCTGTTTTTT.

The rearrangement uses TRBV7-3 and TRBJ2-5, with 7 bases matching TRBD2. The CDR3 runs 13 residues. The V segment lost 1 base and the J segment 4 bases; nucleotides outside the gene matches: 0. The germline CDR1 and CDR2 sequences are SGHTA and FQGTGA. The CDR3 here is CASSLREGETQYF. The CDR3 DNA reads TGTGCCAGCAGCTTAAGGGAGGGAGAGACCCAGTACTTC.

The chain links TRBV5-1 to TRBJ2-7, with TRBD1 matching over 7 bases. In germline, CDR1 is SGHRS, CDR2 YFSETQ. The CDR3 loop spans 11 amino acids. V shed 2 bases, J shed 12 bases, and the junction held 5 bases outside the gene matches. This CDR3 is CASSLGQALYF. The CDR3 nucleotides read TGCGCCAGCAGCTTAGGACAGGCCTTGTACTTC.

To note about this clone: A far larger clone is one base from this, pointing to a likely read error. The rearrangement links TRBV28 to TRBJ2-1; D might be TRBD2 (5 bases). With 4 bases removed from V and 2 bases from J, the gap between germline ends came to 15 bases. Germline CDR1 is MDHEN and CDR2 is SYDVKM. This CDR3 has 16 amino acids. This CDR3 is CASSYPHGGPYNEQFF. The CDR3 coding sequence is TGTGCCAGCAGTTACCCTCACGGAGGTCCCTACAATGAGCAGTTCTTC. Full variable domain (remainder filled in from reference TRBV28 and TRBJ2-1): DVKVTQSSRYLVKRTGEKVFLECVQDMDHENMFWYRQDPGLGLRLIYFSYDVKMKEKGDIPEGYSVSREKKERFSLILESASTNQTSMYLCASSYPHGGPYNEQFFGPGTRLTVL.

Notes on this clone: One junction end does not reproduce the germline sequence, and a read error may be involved. The chain joins TRBV10-3 to TRBJ2-7; D may match TRBD1 or TRBD2 (6 bases each). The CDR3 sequence is 15 residues long. CDR1 is ENHRY, CDR2 SYGVKD, per germline. In DNA, the CDR3 is TGTGCCAGCAGTGAAGTCGAGGAAGGGGGGTACGAGCAGTACTTC. It encodes CASSEVEEGGYEQYF.

This clone was seen at least ten times. Other DNA variants within this sample encode the same CDR3. The V gene is TRBV7-2, the J gene TRBJ2-5; D not certain. Germline V lookup: CDR1 SGHTA, CDR2 FQGNSA. V was cut by 1 base and J by 5 bases, with 8 bases left in between. CDR3 length: 13 residues. Here the CDR3 DNA reads TGTGCCAGCAGCTTAGTTGGTTCGGAGACCCAGTACTTC. Translated, it gives CASSLVGSETQYF.

The CDR3: CASSKEGRALAKNIQYF. CDR3 nucleotide sequence: TGTGCCAGCAGCAAAGAGGGCAGGGCTTTAGCCAAAAACATTCAGTACTTC. The V and J genes are TRBV21-1 and TRBJ2-4; the table's D call, TRBD1, was not checked against the DNA. TRBV21-1 is a listed pseudogene. The CDR3 spans 17 residues.

V and J are TRBV28 and TRBJ1-5; a possible D gene is TRBD1 (6 bases). CDR3 length: 15 residues. V gave up 3 bases and J gave up 7 bases, with 16 bases separating them. CDR1 MDHEN and CDR2 SYDVKM come from the germline V gene. The CDR3 sequence: CASSFIRGAGQPQHF. The CDR3 DNA follows: TGTGCCAGCAGTTTCATCAGGGGAGCGGGACAGCCCCAGCATTTT.

The chain is built from TRBV5-4 and TRBJ2-7, with 14 bases aligning to TRBD2. Germline assignment: CDR1 SGHNT and CDR2 YYREEE (reference sequence). CDR3 length: 15 residues. The ends lost 0 bases at V and 9 bases at J; junction bases unmatched: 5. CDR3 DNA: TGTGCCAGCAGCTTGGCCGGGACTAGCGGGAGAGGGCAGTACTTC. The encoded protein is CASSLAGTSGRGQYF.

This clone was picked up a small number of times. This chain links TRBV18 with TRBJ2-5; 7 bases map to TRBD2. Unmatched junction bases numbered 2, after V lost 6 bases and J lost 7 bases. Germline loops: CDR1 KGHSH, CDR2 LQKENI. The CDR3 contains 11 residues. DNA of the CDR3: TGTGCCAGCTCGGGACTACCGACCCAGTACTTC. Protein product: CASSGLPTQYF.

This rearrangement joins TRBV18 to TRBJ1-4; D not certain. The CDR3 contains 14 residues. The germline V gene encodes CDR1 KGHSH and CDR2 LQKENI. V was cut by 2 bases and J by 8 bases, with 12 bases left in between. The CDR3 DNA reads TGTGCCAGCTCACCATACGGTGGAGGAGAAAAACTGTTTTTT. This encodes CASSPYGGGEKLFF. Full variable domain (outside the CDR3, taken from reference TRBV18 and TRBJ1-4): NAGVMQNPRHLVRRRGQEARLRCSPMKGHSHVYWYRQLPEEGLKFMVYLQKENIIDESGMPKERFSAEFPKEGPSILRIQQVVRGDSAAYFCASSPYGGGEKLFFGSGTQLSVL.

CDR3 bases: TGTGCCAGCAGGCGGGAATTCACAAGCAATCAGCCCCAGCATTTT. Amino acid sequence: CASRREFTSNQPQHF. The chain uses TRBV2 and TRBJ1-5; no clear D. The V gene lost 6 bases and the J gene lost 1 base, with 13 bases spanning the gap. CDR3 length: 15 residues. CDR1 SNHLY and CDR2 FYNNEI come from the germline V gene.

The gene calls are TRBV6-5 and TRBJ2-7, with TRBD1 identical over 9 bases. CDR3 size: 16 residues. Germline V gene data show CDR1 as MNHEY and CDR2 as SVGAGI. The ends lost 1 base at V and 4 bases at J; junction bases unmatched: 8. The CDR3 sequence is CASSYFPTGGRYEQYF. In DNA form, the CDR3 reads TGTGCCAGCAGTTACTTTCCCACAGGGGGCCGATACGAGCAGTACTTC.

This clone was picked up one time. The rearrangement joins TRBV18 to TRBJ1-1; no reliable D call. The CDR3 length is 13 residues. Germline V gives CDR1 KGHSH, CDR2 LQKENI. Trimming stripped 3 bases from V and 3 bases from J, with 8 bases between. The CDR3 coding sequence is TGTGCCAGCTCACCGGGGTCCGACACTGAAGCTTTCTTT. Translating it yields CASSPGSDTEAFF.

This clone was found once. The rearrangement uses TRBV6-4 and TRBJ2-2; no clear D gene. Germline V lookup: CDR1 MRHNA, CDR2 SNTAGT. V was pared by 3 bases and J by 5 bases, with 7 bases between. The CDR3 totals 13 residues. CDR3 DNA: TGTGCCAGCAGTGAAGGCAGGACCGGGGAGCTGTTTTTT. This codes for CASSEGRTGELFF.

The V gene is TRBV6-1, the J gene TRBJ1-5; no clear D gene. With 1 base removed from V and 4 bases from J, the gap between germline ends came to 11 bases. Germline assignment: CDR1 MNHNS and CDR2 SASEGT. The CDR3 has 15 residues. The chain's CDR3 is CASSEGTVANQPQHF. DNA for the CDR3: TGTGCCAGCAGTGAAGGGACGGTAGCAAATCAGCCCCAGCATTTT.

The genes are TRBV2 and TRBJ1-2; 9 bases are shared with TRBD1. Unmatched junction bases numbered 10, after V lost 7 bases and J lost 4 bases. This CDR3 contains 15 residues. Germline V CDR1 and CDR2: SNHLY, FYNNEI. The CDR3 sequence is CASTSPDRGSYGYTF. CDR3 coding DNA: TGTGCCAGCACCAGCCCCGACAGGGGGTCCTATGGCTACACCTTC.

CDR3 bases: TGCGCCAGCAGCTCGACCAGGACTAGCGCGGACAGCGAGCAGTACTTC. Translated: CASSSTRTSADSEQYF. The genes are TRBV5-1 and TRBJ2-7; 9 bases align to TRBD2. CDR3 size: 16 residues. The V gene's germline CDR1 is SGHRS and CDR2 YFSETQ. After removal of 3 bases from V and 6 bases from J, the junction contained 13 bases not matched to a gene.

This clone has only a few counts. The same CDR3 is also encoded by other DNA sequences in this sample. The chain is built from TRBV2 and TRBJ2-7; D gene ambiguous. The CDR3 runs 11 residues. Germline V gene data show CDR1 as SNHLY and CDR2 as FYNNEI. The V end lost 6 bases, the J end lost 3 bases, and 6 bases lay between the germline ends. The CDR3 bases are TGTGCCAGCAGCGGGTTCTACGAGCAGTACTTC. Translated: CASSGFYEQYF.

This rearrangement joins TRBV19 to TRBJ2-2; D unresolved. CDR3 length equals 15 residues. Trimming took 7 bases from V and 0 from J, leaving 12 bases between them. The V gene's germline CDR1 is LNHDA and CDR2 SQIVND (reference sequence). This CDR3 is CASISNGANTGELFF. CDR3 DNA sequence: TGTGCCAGTATATCTAATGGAGCGAACACCGGGGAGCTGTTTTTT.